One sample yielded the 28 T cell receptor beta chains listed below, sequenced in a study of vaccination effects on CD4 cells after COVID-19. Data came from immunoSEQ multiplex PCR; TCRdb stores just in-frame clones and leaves some out. The sample has around 66,000 clones; 74% are singletons. For these receptors, no antigen is known. After roughly 11 days in culture, the CD4+ T cells were isolated. It was two doses of either the BNT162b2 or mRNA-1273 vaccine that participants received. Sample: CD4+ T cells from PBMCs cultured without peptide, taken after COVID-19 vaccination. These receptors originate from a human donor who received a COVID-19 vaccine.

The genes are TRBV9 and TRBJ2-7; a weak D match, TRBD2 (5 bases). V shed 0 bases and J shed 7 bases, with 11 bases lying between them. The CDR3 totals 13 residues. CDR1 and CDR2 (germline): SGDLS, YYNGEE. The CDR3 spells CASSVVEGSEQYV. CDR3 bases: TGTGCCAGCAGCGTAGTAGAGGGATCTGAGCAGTACGTC.

The chain recombines TRBV28 with TRBJ1-2; TRBD1 might be the D (5 bases). Germline V gene lookup returns CDR1 MDHEN and CDR2 SYDVKM. V lost 2 bases and J lost 4, with 11 bases in between. CDR3 length equals 14 residues. CDR3 amino acids: CASSLLGVTYGYTF. The CDR3 region has the DNA TGTGCCAGCAGTTTACTGGGGGTAACCTATGGCTACACCTTC.

The rearrangement uses TRBV25-1 and TRBJ2-4; maybe TRBD2 (5 bases). The CDR3 extends over 14 amino acids. V lost 0 bases and J 5 bases, leaving 8 bases between the germline ends. Germline assignment: CDR1 MGHDK and CDR2 SYGVNS. CDR3 sequence reads: CASSEYPRENIQYF. The DNA for the CDR3 is TGTGCCAGCAGTGAATATCCGAGGGAAAACATTCAGTACTTC.

The chain recombines TRBV4-3 with TRBJ2-3; 9 bases are shared with TRBD2. Germline V gives CDR1 LGHNA, CDR2 YSLEER. The V gene end was trimmed by 1 base and the J gene end by 2 bases; junction bases not matched to a gene: 1. The CDR3 has 15 residues. For the CDR3, the DNA is TGCGCCAGCAGCCAAGTAGCGGGGGACACAGATACGCAGTATTTT. Translated, it gives CASSQVAGDTDTQYF.

This clone was seen a few times. This rearrangement joins TRBV21-1 to TRBJ2-7; the table's D call TRBD1 went unverified against the DNA. TRBV21-1 is listed as a pseudogene. The CDR3 is 16 residues long. CDR3 DNA sequence: TGTGCCAGCAGCAAAGGTAGCAGGGGGCTAAGCTACGAGCAGTACGTC. It codes for CASSKGSRGLSYEQYV.

The sample holds a few counts of this clone. The rearrangement uses TRBV5-1 and TRBJ1-1; no firm D call. V was shortened by 6 bases and J by 0 bases, with 12 bases between the two germline ends. The germline V gene encodes CDR1 SGHRS and CDR2 YFSETQ. This CDR3 contains 14 residues. The CDR3 DNA reads as TGCGCCAGCACCGCACAGAATATGAACACTGAAGCTTTCTTT. It encodes CASTAQNMNTEAFF.

Only a few counts were recorded for this clone. The J gene is TRBJ1-5, the V gene TRBV7-7; a possible D gene is TRBD1 (6 bases). Between the trimmed V and J ends, which lost 0 bases and 3 bases, there was a span of 15 bases. CDR1 SSHAT and CDR2 FNYEAQ come from the germline V gene (reference sequence). The CDR3 length is 17 residues. The CDR3 loop is CASSLAGRTASNQPQHF. The CDR3 region has the DNA TGTGCCAGCAGCTTAGCGGGTAGGACAGCTTCCAATCAGCCCCAGCATTTT.

As to this clone: Other nucleotide sequences in the sample specify the same CDR3. This chain uses TRBV7-3 with TRBJ2-5; D is unclear. Trimming shortened V by 2 bases and J by 2 bases, and 6 bases separated the two germline ends. Germline CDR1 reads SGHTA; CDR2 reads FQGTGA. The CDR3 totals 13 residues. The CDR3 nucleotides are TGTGCCAGCAGCTTAGAGGTACAAGAGACCCAGTACTTC. This gives the protein CASSLEVQETQYF.

This rearrangement joins TRBV11-2 to TRBJ1-6, with D tentatively TRBD1 (5 bases). This CDR3 is 16 amino acids long. Germline assignment: CDR1 SGHAT and CDR2 FQNNGV. The V end lost 5 bases, the J end lost 5 bases, and 16 bases lay between the germline ends. The CDR3 reads CASSRKGVTDNSPLHF. The CDR3 bases are TGTGCCAGCAGCCGGAAAGGGGTAACGGATAATTCACCCCTCCACTTT.

The V call is TRBV7-9, the J call TRBJ2-7, with a weak D call TRBD2 (7 bases). Germline-derived CDR1 and CDR2 are SEHNR and FQNEAQ (reference sequence). V was clipped by 5 bases and J by 1 base, with 12 bases between them. The CDR3 sequence is 14 residues long. The CDR3 is CASSQEGGSYEQYV. The CDR3 bases are TGTGCCAGCAGCCAAGAGGGGGGGTCCTACGAGCAGTACGTC.

V usage is TRBV7-3 and J usage is TRBJ1-2; D remains ambiguous. CDR1 SGHTA and CDR2 FQGTGA come from the germline V gene. The CDR3 covers 13 residues. The V and J ends lost 5 bases and 2 bases respectively, with 9 bases between them. CDR3 sequence: CASSLHQNYGYTF. CDR3 bases: TGTGCCAGCAGCCTCCACCAGAACTATGGCTACACCTTC.

The genes are TRBV9 and TRBJ2-5, with D unresolved. This CDR3 spans 14 amino acids. The germline V gene encodes CDR1 SGDLS and CDR2 YYNGEE. The V end was cut by 0 bases, the J end by 2 bases, with 8 bases between. CDR3 bases: TGTGCCAGCAGCGTAGGTTTGAATCAAGAGACCCAGTACTTC. It is translated as CASSVGLNQETQYF.

The rearrangement links TRBV5-1 to TRBJ1-1; possibly TRBD1 for D (5 bases). The CDR3 extends over 16 amino acids. Germline V lookup: CDR1 SGHRS, CDR2 YFSETQ. With 5 bases removed from V and 0 bases from J, the gap between germline ends came to 17 bases. CDR3 protein: CASSTSPLGVNTEAFF. CDR3 DNA sequence: TGCGCCAGCAGTACGTCCCCCCTGGGGGTGAACACTGAAGCTTTCTTT.

In this sample, this clone turned up a few times. The rearrangement links TRBV5-1 to TRBJ1-5; D unresolved. Trimming stripped 1 base from V and 1 base from J, with 3 bases between. This CDR3 contains 13 residues. Germline values: CDR1 SGHRS, CDR2 YFSETQ. For the CDR3, the DNA is TGCGCCAGCAGCTTGCGGAGCAATCAGCCCCAGCATTTT. Translated, it gives CASSLRSNQPQHF.

This chain links TRBV18 with TRBJ1-1; D is unclear. Germline loops: CDR1 KGHSH, CDR2 LQKENI. Trimming shortened V by 3 bases and J by 0 bases, and 8 bases separated the two germline ends. The CDR3 spans 14 residues. The CDR3 DNA reads as TGTGCCAGCTCACCGAACAGCATGAACACTGAAGCTTTCTTT. This encodes CASSPNSMNTEAFF.

The chain combines TRBV6-2 or TRBV6-3 with TRBJ1-2; the D is unclear. In germline, CDR1 is MNHEY, CDR2 SVGEGT. This CDR3 has 16 amino acids. V was trimmed by 2 bases and J by 4 bases, leaving 17 bases between them. The CDR3 spells CASSYPPHQSSYGYTF. The CDR3 DNA is TGTGCCAGCAGTTACCCCCCCCATCAGTCCAGCTATGGCTACACCTTC.

J is TRBJ1-2 and V is TRBV6-5; D not resolved. Trimming stripped 6 bases from V and 0 bases from J, with 8 bases between. The CDR3 is made up of 13 amino acids. Per germline, CDR1 MNHEY and CDR2 SVGAGI. CDR3 bases: TGTGCCAGCAGCAAAACAGCTAACTATGGCTACACCTTC. It encodes CASSKTANYGYTF.

The V gene is TRBV2, the J gene TRBJ1-2; D remains unclear. The CDR3 is 15 amino acids. Trimming pared 0 bases from V and 4 bases from J, leaving 12 bases between. Per germline, CDR1 SNHLY and CDR2 FYNNEI. This chain's CDR3 is CASSEALRGSYGYTF. In nucleotides, the CDR3 is TGTGCCAGCAGTGAAGCGCTTCGGGGTAGCTATGGCTACACCTTC. The whole variable domain, filled in from reference TRBV2 and TRBJ1-2, reads EPEVTQTPSHQVTQMGQEVILRCVPISNHLYFYWYRQILGQKVEFLVSFYNNEISEKSEIFDDQFSVERPDGSNFTLKIRSTKLEDSAMYFCASSEALRGSYGYTFGSGTRLTVV.

In its sample, this clone was seen a few times. The rearrangement links TRBV6-5 to TRBJ1-1; 11 bases align to TRBD1. In germline, CDR1 is MNHEY, CDR2 SVGAGI. This CDR3 has 14 residues. The V and J ends lost 11 bases and 4 bases, in that order; junction bases with no gene match: 9. The chain's CDR3 is CAARTGGWGTEAFF. CDR3 in DNA: TGTGCCGCCCGGACAGGGGGCTGGGGCACTGAAGCTTTCTTT.

This clone occurred a few times. The chain joins TRBV4-1 to TRBJ2-6, with 9 bases that match TRBD1. J lost 2 bases, V lost 4 bases, and 12 bases had no gene match. The CDR3 extends over 19 amino acids. Per germline, CDR1 MGHRA and CDR2 YSYEKL. The CDR3 DNA reads TGCGCCAGCAGCCCGAGTCGTTGGGACAGGGCCGCTGGGGCCAACGTCCTGACTTTC. Protein sequence: CASSPSRWDRAAGANVLTF.

CDR3 sequence (DNA): TGCAGCGTTGACCTCCAAAACACCGGGGAGCTGTTTTTT. Amino acids: CSVDLQNTGELFF. J is TRBJ2-2 and V is TRBV29-1; D gene unclear. Germline V gene sequence: CDR1 SQVTM, CDR2 ANQGSEA. Deletions cut 3 bases from V and 2 bases from J, with 7 bases between. This CDR3 is 13 amino acids long.

The gene calls are TRBV18 and TRBJ1-2; TRBD1 is a possible D gene (6 bases). Looked up from germline, CDR1 is KGHSH and CDR2 is LQKENI. Trimming left V 2 bases short and J 4 bases short, with 17 bases between. The CDR3 runs 16 residues. CDR3 sequence (DNA): TGTGCCAGCTCACCATCGGACAGCACCGCTAGCTATGGCTACACCTTC. This gives the protein CASSPSDSTASYGYTF.

In this sample, this clone turned up a few times. This chain joins TRBV7-2 and TRBJ2-3; D perhaps matches TRBD2 (6 bases). The CDR3 runs 14 residues. V dropped 5 bases and J dropped 1 base, with 10 bases sitting between them. Germline CDR1 SGHTA, CDR2 FQGNSA. CDR3: CASSPGLRTDTQYF. In DNA form, the CDR3 reads TGTGCCAGCAGCCCGGGACTGCGCACAGATACGCAGTATTTT.

The gene calls are TRBV4-3 and TRBJ1-6; D is unresolved. CDR1 LGHNA and CDR2 YSLEER come from the germline V gene. V lost 0 bases to trimming and J lost 7 bases, with 10 bases between them. CDR3 size: 15 residues. The CDR3 DNA follows: TGCGCCAGCAGCCAAGATAAAACGGTAAATTCACCCCTCCACTTT. Its translation: CASSQDKTVNSPLHF.

The chain recombines TRBV6-5 with TRBJ1-1; unclear D gene. This CDR3 region has 15 residues. V was pared by 7 bases and J by 1 base, with 16 bases between. In germline, CDR1 is MNHEY, CDR2 SVGAGI. The CDR3 DNA reads as TGTGCCAGCATCGGGAGGTCGCCCGCGAACACTGAAGCTTTCTTT. Amino acids: CASIGRSPANTEAFF.

This clone was observed a handful of times. The rearrangement joins TRBV3-1 (or the pseudogene TRBV3-2) to TRBJ1-1; 7 nucleotides agree with TRBD1. V lost 6 bases, J lost 3 bases, and 4 bases stayed unmatched. The CDR3 is 13 amino acids. Per the germline V gene, CDR1 is LGHDT and CDR2 is YNNKEL (reference sequence). This CDR3 reads CASRLGQDTEAFF. CDR3 in DNA: TGTGCCAGCAGACTCGGACAGGACACTGAAGCTTTCTTT.

J is TRBJ1-4 and V is TRBV5-1; 12 nucleotides line up with TRBD1. The CDR3 loop spans 17 amino acids. Trimming took 0 bases from V and 7 from J; bases not matched to a gene: 7. CDR1 is SGHRS and CDR2 is YFSETQ in the germline V gene. This CDR3 reads CASSLEGTGGSSEKLFF. The DNA of the CDR3 is TGCGCCAGCAGCTTGGAAGGGACAGGGGGCAGTTCTGAAAAACTGTTTTTT.

The chain has TRBV5-1 and TRBJ2-3; a weak D match, TRBD1 (6 bases). Germline values: CDR1 SGHRS, CDR2 YFSETQ. Trimming pared 2 bases from V and 4 bases from J, leaving 14 bases between. This CDR3 is built from 15 residues. The CDR3 region is CASSLNQGRADTQYF. The CDR3 nucleotides read TGCGCCAGCAGCTTAAACCAGGGGCGCGCAGATACGCAGTATTTT.